This T cell receptor (beta chain) appears in the sequencing data of a study of cytomegalovirus exposure and HLA in healthy donors. Vbeta (60) and Jbeta (13) primers were used in the PCR. This table comes from immunoSEQ multiplex PCR, and its TCRdb copy is limited to in-frame clones, with some not included. The sample comprises some 120,000 clones, around 77% of which are singletons, and approximately 11% rests with the top ten. Findings and caveats of the study: Most TCR beta V segments were productive about 87% or about 30% of the time in an earlier analysis.

V lost 3 bases and J lost 4; bases outside the gene matches: 12. The CDR3 length is 17 residues. Germline CDR1 reads MDHEN; CDR2 reads SYDVKM. Regarding this clone: No antigen is known for it.

This chain links TRBV28 with TRBJ2-3; TRBD1 agrees at 8 bases. The sequencing input was PBMCs. The receptor was derived from a man aged 35 to 55 in good health and CMV-seropositive. In DNA, the CDR3 is TGTGCCAGCAGTTTTCTGAATGGCCAGGGGGCGCCAGATACGCAGTATTTT. As protein: CASSFLNGQGAPDTQYF.